This T cell receptor beta chain stems from a study of cytomegalovirus exposure and HLA in healthy donors. The germline V gene has CDR1 LNHDA and CDR2 SQIVND (reference sequence). Trimming cost V 6 bases and J 3 bases; bases outside gene matches: 3. This CDR3 is 15 amino acids long. PCR used 60 Vbeta primers and 13 Jbeta primers. Sequencing was performed with immunoSEQ multiplex PCR; in TCRdb, only in-frame clones are kept and a portion is missing. The data hold about 70,000 clones, with around 62% observed a single time. Sample: PBMCs. This TCR derives from a man in his forties in good health and CMV-seropositive. The V and J genes are TRBV19 and TRBJ2-2, with 11 bases lining up with TRBD2. The CDR3 is CASRGTSGHTGELFF. In DNA, the CDR3 is TGTGCCAGTAGGGGGACTAGCGGACACACCGGGGAGCTGTTTTTT.